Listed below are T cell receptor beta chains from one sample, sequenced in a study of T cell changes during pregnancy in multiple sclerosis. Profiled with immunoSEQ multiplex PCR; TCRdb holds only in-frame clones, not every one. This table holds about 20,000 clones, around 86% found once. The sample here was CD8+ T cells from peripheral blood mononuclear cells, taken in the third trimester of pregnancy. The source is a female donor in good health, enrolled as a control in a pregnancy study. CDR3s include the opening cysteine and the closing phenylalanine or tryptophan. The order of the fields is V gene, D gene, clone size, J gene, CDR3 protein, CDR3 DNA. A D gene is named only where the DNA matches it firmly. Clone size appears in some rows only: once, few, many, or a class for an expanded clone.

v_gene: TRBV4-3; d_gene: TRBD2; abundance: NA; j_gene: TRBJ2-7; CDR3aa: CASSHDSVAGGYYEQYF; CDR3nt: TGCGCCAGCAGCCATGATAGCGTGGCGGGAGGATACTACGAGCAGTACTTC
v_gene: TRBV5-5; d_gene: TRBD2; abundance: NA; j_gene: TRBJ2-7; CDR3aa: CASRAGLAGVSYEQYF; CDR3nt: TGTGCCAGCAGAGCTGGACTAGCGGGAGTCTCCTACGAGCAGTACTTC
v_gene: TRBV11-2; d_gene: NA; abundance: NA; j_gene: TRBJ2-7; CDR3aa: CASSLAPEVYYEQYF; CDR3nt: TGTGCCAGCAGCTTAGCCCCGGAGGTCTACTACGAGCAGTACTTC
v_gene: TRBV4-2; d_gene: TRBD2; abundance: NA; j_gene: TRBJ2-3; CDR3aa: CASSQGAAGGPDTQYF; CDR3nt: TGTGCCAGCAGCCAAGGGGCCGCGGGAGGTCCGGATACGCAGTATTTT
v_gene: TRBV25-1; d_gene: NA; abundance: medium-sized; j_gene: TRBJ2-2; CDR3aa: CASSERDTGELFF; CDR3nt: TGTGCCAGCAGTGAGCGGGACACCGGGGAGCTGTTTTTT
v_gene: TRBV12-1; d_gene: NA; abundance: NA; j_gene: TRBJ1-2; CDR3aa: CASSSGQGEGNYGYTF; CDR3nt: TGTGCCAGCAGCTCCGGACAGGGAGAAGGTAACTATGGCTACACCTTC
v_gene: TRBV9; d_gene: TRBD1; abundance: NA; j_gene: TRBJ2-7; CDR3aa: CASSSSGGTGSYEQYF; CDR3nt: TGTGCCAGCAGCTCATCAGGGGGGACAGGTTCCTACGAGCAGTACTTC
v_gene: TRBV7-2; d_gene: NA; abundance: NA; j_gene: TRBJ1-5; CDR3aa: CASSLWPREQPQHF; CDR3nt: TGTGCCAGCAGCTTATGGCCCCGGGAGCAGCCCCAGCATTTT
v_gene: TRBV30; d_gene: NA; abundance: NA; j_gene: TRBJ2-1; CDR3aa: CAWNRVNYNEQFF; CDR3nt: TGTGCCTGGAACAGGGTAAACTACAATGAGCAGTTCTTC
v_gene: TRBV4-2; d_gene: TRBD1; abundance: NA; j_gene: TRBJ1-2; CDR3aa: CASTIGTGGDYGYTF; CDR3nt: TGTGCCAGCACTATCGGGACAGGGGGCGACTATGGCTACACCTTC
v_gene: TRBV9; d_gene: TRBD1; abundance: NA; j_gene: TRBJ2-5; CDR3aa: CASSSGTEETQYF; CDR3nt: TGTGCCAGCAGCTCCGGGACAGAAGAGACCCAGTACTTC
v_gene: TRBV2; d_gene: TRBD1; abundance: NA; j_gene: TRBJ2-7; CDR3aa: CASSDVEGANEQYF; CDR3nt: TGTGCCAGCAGTGATGTCGAGGGGGCGAACGAGCAGTACTTC
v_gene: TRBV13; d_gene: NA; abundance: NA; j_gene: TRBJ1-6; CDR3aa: CASSLGLLTSYNSPLHF; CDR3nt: TGTGCCAGCAGCTTAGGCCTCTTGACAAGCTATAATTCACCCCTCCACTTT